These 11 T cell receptor beta chains came from one sample sequenced in a study of shared clonotypes between healthy human individuals. Here immunoSEQ multiplex PCR was the method, and the copy in TCRdb shows in-frame clones only, minus some. The sample has 2 million to 2.5 million clones, roughly 95% seen once. Sequencing was carried out using naive CD4+ T cells sorted from blood. Subset specified: CD45RA+ positively selected. The receptors come from a man aged 18 to 35 in good health.

V usage is TRBV14 and J usage is TRBJ2-1; no reliable D call. Per the germline V gene, CDR1 is SGHDN and CDR2 is FVKESK. Trimming cost V 0 bases and J 7 bases, with 7 bases left between them. The CDR3 is made up of 13 amino acids. The CDR3 region is CASSQDWQNEQFF. In DNA, the CDR3 is TGTGCCAGCAGCCAAGATTGGCAGAATGAGCAGTTCTTC.

The V gene is TRBV30, the J gene TRBJ1-6; D remains ambiguous. Germline-derived CDR1 and CDR2 are GTSNPN and SVGIG (reference sequence). The CDR3 is made up of 15 amino acids. The V gene lost 3 bases and the J gene lost 0 bases, with 9 bases spanning the gap. CDR3: CAWSPSGSYNSPLHF. CDR3 DNA sequence: TGTGCCTGGAGCCCGTCAGGCTCCTATAATTCACCCCTCCACTTT.

The chain links TRBV6-6 to TRBJ1-1, with D maybe TRBD1 (5 bases). This CDR3 contains 16 residues. Per germline, CDR1 MNHNY and CDR2 SVGAGI (reference sequence). V was cut by 6 bases and J by 1 base, with 18 bases left in between. CDR3 loop: CASSTKTGGGNTEAFF. The CDR3 DNA reads TGTGCCAGCAGCACGAAAACAGGTGGGGGGAACACTGAAGCTTTCTTT.

This rearrangement joins TRBV9 to TRBJ2-7, with 11 bases aligning to TRBD1. The CDR3 extends over 16 amino acids. Germline V gene lookup returns CDR1 SGDLS and CDR2 YYNGEE. Unmatched junction bases numbered 11, after V lost 3 bases and J lost 6 bases. Here the CDR3 DNA reads TGTGCCAGCAGCGCCTCCGGGACAGGGGGGTTAGGCGAGCAGTACTTC. The encoded protein is CASSASGTGGLGEQYF.

This clone was recorded once. V and J are TRBV18 and TRBJ2-5; 7 nucleotides match TRBD2. The V gene's germline CDR1 is KGHSH and CDR2 LQKENI. V was pared by 3 bases and J by 1 base, with 5 bases of the junction left unmatched. The CDR3 loop spans 15 amino acids. The CDR3 reads CASSPRELAQETQYF. In DNA, the CDR3 is TGTGCCAGCTCACCGCGGGAGCTAGCCCAAGAGACCCAGTACTTC.

V is TRBV5-5 and J is TRBJ1-1; D may be TRBD1 (5 bases). V gave up 3 bases and J gave up 4 bases, with 10 bases separating them. Germline CDR1 reads SGHKS; CDR2 reads YYEKEE (reference sequence). This CDR3 spans 13 amino acids. CDR3 sequence (DNA): TGTGCCAGCAGCTGGGGAGGGGCCACTGAAGCTTTCTTT. Amino acid sequence: CASSWGGATEAFF.

This clone was counted a single time. The gene calls are TRBV28 and TRBJ1-2, with TRBD1 matching 7 bases. Germline loops: CDR1 MDHEN, CDR2 SYDVKM. CDR3 length equals 14 residues. Losses at the gene ends were 2 bases for V and 9 bases for J; bases not matched to a gene: 9. Here the CDR3 DNA reads TGTGCCAGCAGTTTAGGGACAGTCCCTCTAAGCTACACCTTC. Encoded protein: CASSLGTVPLSYTF.

The rearrangement uses TRBV30 and TRBJ2-5; tentative D call: TRBD2 (6 bases). Germline CDR1 and CDR2: GTSNPN and SVGIG (reference sequence). There are 12 residues in the CDR3. Between the trimmed V and J ends, which lost 5 bases and 5 bases, there was a span of 12 bases. CDR3 nucleotides: TGTGCCTGGGGACCGGGAGTTGAGACCCAGTACTTC. Translation: CAWGPGVETQYF.

Of note for this clone: Within the sample, other DNA sequences also encode this same CDR3. The chain recombines TRBV28 with TRBJ1-5, with 9 bases matching TRBD1. The J segment lost 4 bases and the V segment lost 4 bases, leaving 5 bases of the junction unmatched. CDR3 length equals 15 residues. The germline CDR1 and CDR2 sequences are MDHEN and SYDVKM. Here the CDR3 DNA reads TGTGCCAGCAGTTCCACAGGGGGCGGGAATCAGCCCCAGCATTTT. Encoded protein: CASSSTGGGNQPQHF.

The rearrangement joins TRBV18 to TRBJ2-3, with 9 bases lining up with TRBD2. J gave up 10 bases and V 4 bases, and 9 bases lay outside the gene matches. Germline V gene sequence: CDR1 KGHSH, CDR2 LQKENI. This CDR3 has 14 residues. The CDR3: CASSQGLAPEAQYF. CDR3 sequence (DNA): TGTGCCAGCTCACAGGGACTAGCCCCCGAAGCGCAGTATTTT.

The CDR3 DNA is TGTGCCAGCAGTGCCCCCGGCCCCGGGGGTCAGCCCCAGCATTTT. Its protein is CASSAPGPGGQPQHF. This chain uses TRBV28 with TRBJ1-5, with D possibly TRBD1 on 5 matching bases. Per germline, CDR1 MDHEN and CDR2 SYDVKM. Trimming took off 5 bases at V and 6 bases at J, with 17 bases between the two ends. This CDR3 region has 15 residues.